A single sample gave rise to the 26 T cell receptor beta chains below, sequenced in a study of T cells in Graves' hyperthyroidism and ophthalmopathy. Amplification of TCR beta CDR3 regions was performed using RNA transcripts as template. First-round RT-PCR of the TCR CDR3 relied on the HTBI primer set. TCRdb redid the calling of the multiplex PCR reads with MiXCR, one entry per CDR3 protein. The table shows around 690,000 distinct CDR3 sequences, with around 16% occurring only once. The sequencing input was blood. Every receptor here comes from a man aged 45-65 years with Graves' hyperthyroidism.

Turning to this clonotype: The junction does not match germline at one end; this may be a read error. The chain carries TRBV7-2 and TRBJ2-3, with 7 bases matching TRBD2. This CDR3 contains 15 residues. Germline assignment: CDR1 SGHTA and CDR2 FQGNSA. For the CDR3, the DNA is TGTGCCAGCAGCTTATTAGGCGGGAGCACAGATACGCATTATTTT. Translating it yields CASSLLGGSTDTHYF.

This clonotype was detected many times. This chain joins TRBV5-1 and TRBJ2-3; D remains ambiguous. The V end lost 1 base, the J end lost 0 bases, and 9 bases lay between the germline ends. CDR1 is SGHRS, CDR2 YFSETQ, per germline. The CDR3 spans 15 residues. CDR3 nucleotides: TGCGCCAGCAGCTTGACGCATACTAGCACAGATACGCAGTATTTT. It is translated as CASSLTHTSTDTQYF.

The chain has TRBV5-1 and TRBJ2-5; 7 nucleotides match TRBD2. This CDR3 contains 15 residues. The V gene's germline CDR1 is SGHRS and CDR2 YFSETQ. The junction had 7 bases not matched to a gene; V was cut back by 4 bases and J by 1 base. The CDR3 spells CASSVSGTIQETQYF. The CDR3 DNA is TGCGCCAGCAGCGTGTCCGGGACTATCCAAGAGACCCAGTACTTC. The complete variable domain, with remaining parts taken from reference TRBV5-1 and TRBJ2-5, reads KAGVTQTPRYLIKTRGQQVTLSCSPISGHRSVSWYQQTPGQGLQFLFEYFSETQRNKGNFPGRFSGRQFSNSRSEMNVSTLELGDSALYLCASSVSGTIQETQYFGPGTRLLVL.

This clonotype was recorded many times. The chain is built from TRBV19 and TRBJ1-1; possibly TRBD1 for D (6 bases). Looked up from germline, CDR1 is LNHDA and CDR2 is SQIVND (reference sequence). The CDR3 sequence is 14 residues long. V shed 6 bases and J shed 3 bases, with 14 bases lying between them. The CDR3 region has the DNA TGTGCCAGTAGATCTCAGGGGACCTACACTGAAGCTTTCTTT. Its protein product is CASRSQGTYTEAFF.

This clonotype came up a few times. This rearrangement joins TRBV4-2 to TRBJ1-2; weak D call: TRBD1 (6 bases). Germline V gene lookup returns CDR1 LGHNA and CDR2 YNFKEQ. With 5 bases removed from V and 8 bases from J, the gap between germline ends came to 15 bases. The CDR3 runs to 13 residues. CDR3 sequence (DNA): TGTGCCAGCAGCTTCGGACAGACTGGGGGCTACACCTTC. Translating gives CASSFGQTGGYTF.

At least ten counts were recorded for this clonotype. The chain joins TRBV2 to TRBJ2-1; 8 bases align to TRBD2. Trimming took 6 bases from V and 10 from J; bases not matched to a gene: 11. CDR1 SNHLY and CDR2 FYNNEI come from the germline V gene. The length of the CDR3 is 14 residues. The DNA of the CDR3 is TGTGCCAGCAGAACCGGGACTAGTGTAAGGGAGCAGTTCTTC. It yields the protein CASRTGTSVREQFF.

The chain couples TRBV19 to TRBJ1-5, with D hard to call. Germline loops: CDR1 LNHDA, CDR2 SQIVND (reference sequence). Trimming took off 7 bases at V and 4 bases at J, with 11 bases between the two ends. CDR3 length: 13 amino acids. The chain's CDR3 is CASNMAPNQPQHF. CDR3 in DNA: TGTGCCAGTAATATGGCACCAAATCAGCCCCAGCATTTT.

This clonotype was seen at least ten times. The rearrangement joins TRBV5-1 to TRBJ2-3; D unresolved. Germline CDR1 reads SGHRS; CDR2 reads YFSETQ. V was pared by 0 bases and J by 2 bases, with 10 bases between. CDR3 length: 15 amino acids. CDR3 sequence: CASSLGAAYTDTQYF. The CDR3 nucleotides are TGCGCCAGCAGCTTGGGCGCAGCGTACACAGATACGCAGTATTTT.

This clonotype was seen at least ten times. The chain recombines TRBV12-3 or TRBV12-4 with TRBJ1-5; D is possibly TRBD1 (6 bases). V was shortened by 6 bases and J by 6 bases, with 18 bases between the two germline ends. The CDR3 extends over 15 amino acids. The chain's CDR3 is CASRIAGQGSQPQHF. CDR3 sequence (DNA): TGTGCCAGCAGAATAGCGGGGCAGGGGAGTCAGCCCCAGCATTTT.

A note on this clonotype: A much larger clone sits a single nucleotide away, making a read error possible. J is TRBJ2-7 and V is TRBV28, with a weak D call TRBD2 (5 bases). Looked up from germline, CDR1 is MDHEN and CDR2 is SYDVKM. This CDR3 has 14 amino acids. Trimming removed 9 bases at V and 0 bases at J, with 15 bases between. This CDR3 reads CARTSDGVSYEQYF. The CDR3 DNA reads as TGTGCCAGAACTTCCGACGGGGTCTCCTACGAGCAGTACTTC.

On this clonotype itself: Since a much larger clone is just one base distant, this may be a read error. The chain is built from TRBV24-1 and TRBJ2-1; 12 bases map to TRBD1. With V trimmed by 8 bases and J by 3 bases, 10 bases remained unmatched. The germline CDR1 and CDR2 sequences are KGHDR and SFDVKD. The CDR3 loop spans 17 amino acids. CDR3 nucleotides: TGTGCCACCATGGGACAGGGGGCCCAGGGTTGCTACAATGAGCAGTTCTTC. As protein: CATMGQGAQGCYNEQFF.

The table lists this clonotype with many counts. The genes are TRBV12-3 or TRBV12-4 and TRBJ1-5, with 8 bases lining up with TRBD1. V was pared by 5 bases and J by 3 bases, with 6 bases of the junction left unmatched. CDR3 length equals 15 residues. The CDR3 here is CASSLRTGPNQPQHF. The CDR3 nucleotides are TGTGCCAGCAGTCTGCGGACAGGGCCCAATCAGCCCCAGCATTTT.

This clonotype has a count of ten or more. The CDR3 protein is CASSELAGGMYEQYF. CDR3 sequence (DNA): TGTGCCAGCAGTGAACTGGCAGGGGGCATGTACGAGCAGTACTTC. The V gene is TRBV6-1, the J gene TRBJ2-7; 8 bases line up with TRBD1. The V and J ends lost 2 bases and 4 bases, in that order; junction bases with no gene match: 7. This CDR3 contains 15 residues. The germline CDR1 and CDR2 sequences are MNHNS and SASEGT.

The sample holds a few counts of this clonotype. The chain combines TRBV10-3 with TRBJ2-7; 7 nucleotides align to TRBD1. The germline gives CDR1 ENHRY, CDR2 SYGVKD. The CDR3 contains 15 residues. Germline trimming cut 0 bases from V and 4 bases from J; bases unmatched to any gene: 6. The CDR3 is CAISESTGENYEQYF. In DNA, the CDR3 is TGTGCCATCAGTGAGTCAACAGGGGAGAATTACGAGCAGTACTTC.

This clonotype was detected ten times or more. The gene calls are TRBV3-1 and TRBJ2-7, with D uncertain. Trimming shortened V by 2 bases and J by 0 bases, and 11 bases separated the two germline ends. This CDR3 contains 15 residues. CDR1 is LGHDT and CDR2 is YNNKEL in the germline V gene (reference sequence). The CDR3 DNA reads as TGTGCCAGCAGCCAATTCTCGGTAGCCTCCTACGAGCAGTACTTC. It codes for CASSQFSVASYEQYF.

Of note for this clonotype: Being one base from a much bigger clone, this may be a read error. The V gene is TRBV2, the J gene TRBJ2-1; 8 bases match TRBD1. The end of the DNA fits TRBJ2-7 better, so the J call may be wrong. The germline V gene has CDR1 SNHLY and CDR2 FYNNEI. This CDR3 has 16 residues. CDR3 amino acids: CASSPDRGGAYNEQYF. In DNA form, the CDR3 reads TGTGCCAGCAGTCCTGACAGGGGCGGCGCCTACAATGAGCAGTACTTC.

This clonotype was recorded at least ten times. The chain recombines TRBV18 with TRBJ2-1; D not resolved. CDR3 length equals 14 residues. The germline CDR1 and CDR2 sequences are KGHSH and LQKENI. Deletions cut 3 bases from V and 9 bases from J, with 15 bases between. The CDR3 loop reads CASSPDARPGEQFF. Written as DNA, the CDR3 is TGTGCCAGCTCACCCGACGCCCGCCCCGGTGAGCAGTTCTTC.

This clonotype was observed at least ten times. The rearrangement joins TRBV29-1 to TRBJ2-3; D perhaps matches TRBD2 (5 bases). CDR3 length: 14 residues. Trimming removed 7 bases from V and 1 base from J, with 15 bases in between. CDR1 is SQVTM and CDR2 is ANQGSEA in the germline V gene. The CDR3, as DNA: TGCAGCGCCGAACTGAGCGGACGCACAGATACGCAGTATTTT. Amino acids: CSAELSGRTDTQYF.

Many counts were recorded for this clonotype. The gene calls are TRBV27 and TRBJ2-1; D is perhaps TRBD1 or TRBD2 (5 bases each). Germline values: CDR1 MNHEY, CDR2 SMNVEV (reference sequence). The CDR3 spans 17 residues. Trimming removed 2 bases at V and 0 bases at J, with 14 bases between. CDR3 in DNA: TGTGCCAGCAGTTTACAGGGACCCTATCTCTCCTACAATGAGCAGTTCTTC. This translates into CASSLQGPYLSYNEQFF.

V usage is TRBV4-3 and J usage is TRBJ2-7, with D possibly being TRBD2 (6 bases). V was trimmed by 0 bases and J by 5 bases, leaving 17 bases between them. The germline V gene encodes CDR1 LGHNA and CDR2 YSLEER. This CDR3 region has 16 residues. CDR3 loop: CASSQDLYGGENEQYF. Here the CDR3 DNA reads TGCGCCAGCAGCCAAGATCTGTACGGGGGAGAAAACGAGCAGTACTTC.

Ten or more counts support this clonotype. The DNA of the CDR3 is TGCGCCAGCAGCTCGGGACAGGGGGCGAACTATGGCTACACCTTC. Translated: CASSSGQGANYGYTF. The chain has TRBV5-1 and TRBJ1-2, with TRBD1 matching over 12 bases. V lost 3 bases and J lost 2; bases outside the gene matches: 2. The CDR3 extends over 15 amino acids. CDR1 is SGHRS, CDR2 YFSETQ, per germline.

This clonotype showed up just a few times. V usage is TRBV30 and J usage is TRBJ1-2; 7 bases match TRBD1. V gave up 3 bases and J gave up 4 bases; unmatched junction bases: 5. The germline gives CDR1 GTSNPN, CDR2 SVGIG (reference sequence). The CDR3 spans 13 residues. In nucleotides, the CDR3 is TGTGCCTGGAGCAGGGGGGAGCGCTATGGCTACACCTTC. Encoded protein: CAWSRGERYGYTF.

This clonotype was seen many times. This chain connects TRBV29-1 to TRBJ1-3; D not certain. The CDR3 is made up of 14 amino acids. The V gene's germline CDR1 is SQVTM and CDR2 ANQGSEA. V shed 1 base and J shed 0 bases, with 7 bases lying between them. The DNA for the CDR3 is TGCAGCGTTGAAGTAGGCAGCTCTGGAAACACCATATATTTT. Translation gives CSVEVGSSGNTIYF.

This clonotype was picked up a small number of times. V usage is TRBV27 and J usage is TRBJ1-4; no reliable D call. The germline V and J ends were trimmed by 5 bases and 5 bases, with 12 bases remaining between them. The CDR3 spans 14 residues. CDR1 and CDR2 (germline): MNHEY, SMNVEV (reference sequence). Here the CDR3 reads CASSRRAANEKLFF. The CDR3, as DNA: TGTGCCAGCAGTCGACGGGCAGCGAATGAAAAACTGTTTTTT.

This clonotype was recorded many times. The chain links TRBV11-2 to TRBJ1-1, with a possible D match to TRBD1 (5 bases). V dropped 5 bases and J dropped 6 bases, with 19 bases sitting between them. The CDR3 spans 15 residues. Looked up from germline, CDR1 is SGHAT and CDR2 is FQNNGV. The CDR3 DNA follows: TGTGCCAGCAGCCAAACCGGGACGGCCCTTGCTGAAGCTTTCTTT. Residues: CASSQTGTALAEAFF.

This clonotype was observed a handful of times. The gene calls are TRBV19 and TRBJ1-5, with TRBD1 matching over 8 bases. In germline, CDR1 is LNHDA, CDR2 SQIVND (reference sequence). The CDR3 consists of 14 residues. The ends lost 5 bases at V and 4 bases at J; junction bases unmatched: 4. CDR3 bases: TGTGCCAGTAGTGTCCAGGGGGCGAATCAGCCCCAGCATTTT. Translated: CASSVQGANQPQHF.